Listed below are T cell receptor beta chains from one sample, sequenced in a study of T cells after yellow fever vaccination. One entry per CDR3 protein, called by TCRdb with MiXCR from the 5' RACE reads. The table lists 240,000 or so distinct CDR3 sequences, less than 9% of them singletons. The sequences come from CD4+ T cells sorted from PBMCs, collected 15 days after the yellow fever booster vaccination. All receptors come from a man aged 25-40 years who received the YFV17D yellow fever vaccine. The CDR3 runs from the conserved cysteine through the conserved F or W. Clone size is shown for a subset of rows, as once, few, many or a class of expanded clone.

v_gene	j_gene	abundance	CDR3aa
TRBV6-5	TRBJ2-5	-	CASGSAGVLETQYF
TRBV11-3	TRBJ2-5	-	CASSLGGWGGQETQYF
TRBV7-2	TRBJ2-7	few	CASSLGTGGTEQYF
TRBV28	TRBJ2-2	many	CASRPGGIAVTGELFF
TRBV3-1	TRBJ2-7	many	CASSQDPSGRAYEQYF
TRBV27	TRBJ2-5	-	CASKPGVYETQYF
TRBV29-1	TRBJ2-7	many	CSALEGVQYF
TRBV7-2	TRBJ2-7	many	CASSPTSGRFEQYF
TRBV11-2	TRBJ2-7	few	CASSPDPGRRYEQYF
TRBV29-1	TRBJ2-6	many	CSVASGANVLTF
TRBV5-1	TRBJ2-7	-	CASSFLGGTGYNEQYF
TRBV5-4	TRBJ2-5	few	CASSLPEQETQYF
TRBV6-5	TRBJ1-1	few	CASSYSTGGTEAFF
TRBV10-3	TRBJ2-7	-	CAISGPGGSSYEQYF
TRBV7-2	TRBJ2-1	many	CASSWGGTSPNEQFF
TRBV3-1	TRBJ1-1	few	CASSPIQAGEEGTEAFF
TRBV20-1	TRBJ1-5	few	CSASPRQGRNQPQHF
TRBV27	TRBJ2-7	-	CASSTPGEQYF
TRBV6-2/TRBV6-3	TRBJ2-5	few	CASRTTNKETQYF
TRBV7-2	TRBJ2-1	-	CASRVGLAAYNEQFF
TRBV18	TRBJ2-1	few	CASSPLPGTGLYNEQFF
TRBV28	TRBJ1-4	many	CASSSQPGRGATEKLFF
TRBV6-1	TRBJ1-5	few	CASSEFWNQPQHF
TRBV3-1	TRBJ2-2	many	CASTSLAGSTGELFF
TRBV6-2/TRBV6-3	TRBJ2-3	many	CASSYSPDTQYF
TRBV27	TRBJ2-3	few	CASSMDRRPDTQYF